This TCR beta chain stems from a study of blood T cell repertoires in COVID-19. Background on the study: The samples span acute and convalescent COVID-19 from the United States, Italy and Spain. From T cells, B-cell-depleted T cells, or PBMCs came the material, which was cDNA or gDNA.

Authors' analysis steps: Amplified reference gene primers provided the basis for estimating nucleated cell counts. Using immunoSEQ multiplex PCR, the repertoire was profiled, and TCRdb retains in-frame clones only, with some absent. From that table come the V and J calls and clone size; the DNA was used to work out D and trimming. The sample consists of 150,000 to 200,000 clones, 79% of them appearing once. With 4 bases removed from V and 7 bases from J, the gap between germline ends came to 16 bases. The germline V gene has CDR1 LGHDT and CDR2 YNNKEL (reference sequence). The CDR3 extends over 14 amino acids.

This sequence originates from a man in his sixties with active or convalescent COVID-19. This rearrangement joins TRBV3-1 (or the pseudogene TRBV3-2) to TRBJ1-2; D is possibly TRBD1 (6 bases). The sequencing input was peripheral blood. CDR3 coding DNA: TGTGCCAGCAGCCCCCTCGGGGTAGGGGGTGGCTACACCTTC. Amino acids: CASSPLGVGGGYTF.